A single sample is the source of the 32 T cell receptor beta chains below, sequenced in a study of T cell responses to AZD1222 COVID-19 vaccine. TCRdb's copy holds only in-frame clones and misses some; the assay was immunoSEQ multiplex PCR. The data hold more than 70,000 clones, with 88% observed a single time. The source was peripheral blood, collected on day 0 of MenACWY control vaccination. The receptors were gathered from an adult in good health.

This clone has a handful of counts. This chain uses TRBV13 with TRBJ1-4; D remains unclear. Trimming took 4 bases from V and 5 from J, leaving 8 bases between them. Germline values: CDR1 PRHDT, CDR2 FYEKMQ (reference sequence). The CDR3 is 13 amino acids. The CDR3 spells CASSSQVNEKLFF. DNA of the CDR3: TGTGCCAGCAGCTCCCAGGTGAATGAAAAACTGTTTTTT.

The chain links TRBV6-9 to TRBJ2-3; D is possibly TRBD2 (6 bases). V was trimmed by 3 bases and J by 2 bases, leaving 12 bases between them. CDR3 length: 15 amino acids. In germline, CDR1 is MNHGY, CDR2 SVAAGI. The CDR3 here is CASSYRGTYTDTQYF. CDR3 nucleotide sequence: TGTGCCAGCAGTTACCGGGGGACCTACACAGATACGCAGTATTTT.

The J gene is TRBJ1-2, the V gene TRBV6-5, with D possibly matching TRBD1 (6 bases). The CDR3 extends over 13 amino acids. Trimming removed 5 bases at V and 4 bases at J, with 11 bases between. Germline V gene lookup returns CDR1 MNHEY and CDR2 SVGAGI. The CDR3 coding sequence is TGTGCCAGCAGTCCGGACAGCGTCTATGGCTACACCTTC. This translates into CASSPDSVYGYTF.

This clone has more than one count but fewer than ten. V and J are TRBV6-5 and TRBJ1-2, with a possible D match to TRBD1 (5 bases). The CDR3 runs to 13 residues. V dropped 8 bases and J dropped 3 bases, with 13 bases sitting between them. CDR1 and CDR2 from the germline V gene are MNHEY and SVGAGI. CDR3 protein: CASEGRGYYGYTF. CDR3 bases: TGTGCCAGCGAGGGGCGGGGGTACTATGGCTACACCTTC.

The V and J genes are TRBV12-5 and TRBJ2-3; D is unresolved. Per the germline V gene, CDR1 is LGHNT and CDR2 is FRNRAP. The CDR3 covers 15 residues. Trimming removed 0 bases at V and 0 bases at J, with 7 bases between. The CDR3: CASGLVRKSTDTQYF. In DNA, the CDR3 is TGTGCTAGTGGTTTGGTACGCAAAAGCACAGATACGCAGTATTTT.

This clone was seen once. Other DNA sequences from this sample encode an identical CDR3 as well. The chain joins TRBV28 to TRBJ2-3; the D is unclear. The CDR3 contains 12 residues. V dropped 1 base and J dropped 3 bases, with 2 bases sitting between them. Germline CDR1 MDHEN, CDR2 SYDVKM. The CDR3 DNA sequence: TGTGCCAGCAGTTTATCGACAGATACGCAGTATTTT. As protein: CASSLSTDTQYF. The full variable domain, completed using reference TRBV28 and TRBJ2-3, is DVKVTQSSRYLVKRTGEKVFLECVQDMDHENMFWYRQDPGLGLRLIYFSYDVKMKEKGDIPEGYSVSREKKERFSLILESASTNQTSMYLCASSLSTDTQYFGPGTRLTVL.

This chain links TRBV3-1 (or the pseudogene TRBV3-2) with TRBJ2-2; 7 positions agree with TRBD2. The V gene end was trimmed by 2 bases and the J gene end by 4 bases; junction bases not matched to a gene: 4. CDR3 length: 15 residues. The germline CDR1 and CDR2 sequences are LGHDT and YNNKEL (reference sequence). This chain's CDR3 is CASSQLTGGTGELFF. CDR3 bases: TGTGCCAGCAGCCAATTGACGGGGGGCACCGGGGAGCTGTTTTTT.

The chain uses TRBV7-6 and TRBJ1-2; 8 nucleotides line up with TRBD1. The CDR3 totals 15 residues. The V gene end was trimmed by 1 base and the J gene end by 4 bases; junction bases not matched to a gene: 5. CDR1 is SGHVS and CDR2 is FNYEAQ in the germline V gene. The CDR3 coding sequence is TGTGCCAGCAGCTTAGAGGGGACAGGTCTCTATGGCTACACCTTC. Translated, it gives CASSLEGTGLYGYTF.

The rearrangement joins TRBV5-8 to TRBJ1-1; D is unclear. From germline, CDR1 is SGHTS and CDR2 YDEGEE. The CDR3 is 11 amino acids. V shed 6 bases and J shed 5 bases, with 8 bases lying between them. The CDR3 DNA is TGTGCCAGCACCCGGGTAACTGAAGCTTTCTTT. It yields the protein CASTRVTEAFF.

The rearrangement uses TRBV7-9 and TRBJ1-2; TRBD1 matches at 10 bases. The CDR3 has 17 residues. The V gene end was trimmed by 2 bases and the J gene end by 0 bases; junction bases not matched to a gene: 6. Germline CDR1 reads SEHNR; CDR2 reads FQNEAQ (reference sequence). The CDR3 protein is CASSLRDRGGSNYGYTF. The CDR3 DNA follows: TGTGCCAGCAGCTTAAGGGACAGGGGTGGGTCTAACTATGGCTACACCTTC.

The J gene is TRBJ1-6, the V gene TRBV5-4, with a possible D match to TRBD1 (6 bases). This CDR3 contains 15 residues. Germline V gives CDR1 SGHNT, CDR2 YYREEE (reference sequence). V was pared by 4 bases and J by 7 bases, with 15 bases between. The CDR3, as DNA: TGTGCCAGCAGCCAGGACAGATTTACCAATTCACCCCTCCACTTT. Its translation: CASSQDRFTNSPLHF.

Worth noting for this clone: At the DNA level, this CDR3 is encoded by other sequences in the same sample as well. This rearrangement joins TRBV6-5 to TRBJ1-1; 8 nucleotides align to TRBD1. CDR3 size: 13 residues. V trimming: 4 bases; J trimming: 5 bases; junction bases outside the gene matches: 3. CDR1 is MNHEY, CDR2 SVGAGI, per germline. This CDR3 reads CASSLQGATEAFF. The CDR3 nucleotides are TGTGCCAGCAGTTTGCAGGGGGCGACTGAAGCTTTCTTT.

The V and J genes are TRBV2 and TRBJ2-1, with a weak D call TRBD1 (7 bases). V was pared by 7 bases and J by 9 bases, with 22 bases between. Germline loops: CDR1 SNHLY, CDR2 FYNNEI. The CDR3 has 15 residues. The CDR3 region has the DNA TGTGCCAGCACCCTAAGGGGGCCTCTCGGGAGTGAGCAGTTCTTC. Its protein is CASTLRGPLGSEQFF.

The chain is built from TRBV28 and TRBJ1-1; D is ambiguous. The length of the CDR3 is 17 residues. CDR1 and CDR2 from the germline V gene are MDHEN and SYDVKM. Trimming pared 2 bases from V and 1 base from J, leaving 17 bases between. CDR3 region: CASSLIFLAGRNTEAFF. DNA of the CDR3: TGTGCCAGCAGTTTAATCTTTTTAGCCGGGAGGAACACTGAAGCTTTCTTT.

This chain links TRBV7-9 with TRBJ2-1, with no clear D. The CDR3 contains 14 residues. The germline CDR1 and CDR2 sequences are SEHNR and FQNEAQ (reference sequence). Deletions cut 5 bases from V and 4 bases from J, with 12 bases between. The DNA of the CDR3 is TGTGCCAGCAGCACCTTCACCACGTACAATGAGCAGTTCTTC. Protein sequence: CASSTFTTYNEQFF.

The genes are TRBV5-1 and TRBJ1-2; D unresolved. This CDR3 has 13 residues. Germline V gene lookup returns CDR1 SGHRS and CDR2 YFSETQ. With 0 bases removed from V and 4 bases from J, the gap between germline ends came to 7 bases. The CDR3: CASSLGGSYGYTF. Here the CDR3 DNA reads TGCGCCAGCAGCTTGGGAGGGAGCTATGGCTACACCTTC.

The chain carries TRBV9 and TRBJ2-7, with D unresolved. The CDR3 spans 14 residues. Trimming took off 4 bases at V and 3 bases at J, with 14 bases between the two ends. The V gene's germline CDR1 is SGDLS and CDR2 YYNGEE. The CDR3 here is CASSPRADHYEQYF. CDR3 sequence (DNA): TGTGCCAGCAGCCCCCGGGCGGACCACTACGAGCAGTACTTC.

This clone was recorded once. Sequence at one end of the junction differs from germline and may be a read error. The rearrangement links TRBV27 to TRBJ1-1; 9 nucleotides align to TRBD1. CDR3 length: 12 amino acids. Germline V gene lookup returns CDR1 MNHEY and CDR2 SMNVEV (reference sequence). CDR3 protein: CASSFSGTGSVF. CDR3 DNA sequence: TGTGCCAGCAGTTTCTCCGGGACAGGGTCGGTCTTT.

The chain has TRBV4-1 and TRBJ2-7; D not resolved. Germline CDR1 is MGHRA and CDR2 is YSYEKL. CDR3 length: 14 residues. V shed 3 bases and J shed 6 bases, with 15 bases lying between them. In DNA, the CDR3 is TGCGCCAGCAGCCACCCGGGCCGAGCCGTCGAGCAGTACTTC. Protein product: CASSHPGRAVEQYF.

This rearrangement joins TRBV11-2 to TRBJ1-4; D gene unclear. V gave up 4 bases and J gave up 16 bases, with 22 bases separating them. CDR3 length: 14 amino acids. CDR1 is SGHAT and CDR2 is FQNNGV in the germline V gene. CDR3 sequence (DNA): TGTGCCAGCAGCTCCTCCTCCCTATCTAAATCGGGGTTTTTT. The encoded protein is CASSSSSLSKSGFF. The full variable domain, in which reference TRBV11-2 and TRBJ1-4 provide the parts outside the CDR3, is EAGVAQSPRYKIIEKRQSVAFWCNPISGHATLYWYQQILGQGPKLLIQFQNNGVVDDSQLPKDRFSAERLKGVDSTLKIQPAKLEDSAVYLCASSSSSLSKSGFFGSGTQLSVL.

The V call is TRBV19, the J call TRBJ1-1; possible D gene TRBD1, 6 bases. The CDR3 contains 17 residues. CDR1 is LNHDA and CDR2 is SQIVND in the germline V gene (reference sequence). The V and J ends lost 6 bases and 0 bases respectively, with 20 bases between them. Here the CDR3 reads CASSPGTGNGMNTEAFF. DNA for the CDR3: TGTGCCAGTAGCCCTGGCACAGGGAATGGGATGAACACTGAAGCTTTCTTT.

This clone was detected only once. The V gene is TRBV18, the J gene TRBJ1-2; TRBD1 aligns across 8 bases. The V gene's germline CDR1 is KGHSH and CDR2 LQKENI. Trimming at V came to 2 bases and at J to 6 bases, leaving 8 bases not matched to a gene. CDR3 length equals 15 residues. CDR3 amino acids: CASSPGQGARDGYTF. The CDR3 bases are TGTGCCAGCTCACCAGGCCAGGGGGCGCGGGATGGCTACACCTTC. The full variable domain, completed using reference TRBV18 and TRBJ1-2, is NAGVMQNPRHLVRRRGQEARLRCSPMKGHSHVYWYRQLPEEGLKFMVYLQKENIIDESGMPKERFSAEFPKEGPSILRIQQVVRGDSAAYFCASSPGQGARDGYTFGSGTRLTVV.

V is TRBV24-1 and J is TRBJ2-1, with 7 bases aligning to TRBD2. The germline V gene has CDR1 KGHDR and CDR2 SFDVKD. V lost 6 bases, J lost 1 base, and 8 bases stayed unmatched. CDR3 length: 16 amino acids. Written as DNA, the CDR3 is TGTGCCACCAGTACCAGCGGGGTCGAGTCCTACAATGAGCAGTTCTTC. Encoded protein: CATSTSGVESYNEQFF.

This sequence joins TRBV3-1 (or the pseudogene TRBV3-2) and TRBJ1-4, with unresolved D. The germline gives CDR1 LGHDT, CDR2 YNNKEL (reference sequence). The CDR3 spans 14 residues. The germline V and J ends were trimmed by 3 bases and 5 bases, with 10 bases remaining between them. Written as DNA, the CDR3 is TGTGCCAGCAGCCAGACCCTGGACAATGAAAAACTGTTTTTT. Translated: CASSQTLDNEKLFF.

CDR3 DNA sequence: TGTGCCAGCAGCAGAACAGGGAGCTCCTACGAGCAGTACTTC. Protein: CASSRTGSSYEQYF. This chain joins TRBV7-2 and TRBJ2-7; D is possibly TRBD1 (6 bases). V was cut by 5 bases and J by 0 bases, with 11 bases left in between. This CDR3 region has 14 residues. The germline V gene encodes CDR1 SGHTA and CDR2 FQGNSA.

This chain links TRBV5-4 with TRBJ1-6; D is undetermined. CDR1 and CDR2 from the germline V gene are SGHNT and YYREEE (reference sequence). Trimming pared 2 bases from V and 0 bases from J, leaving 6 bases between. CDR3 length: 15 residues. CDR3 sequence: CASSLLSSYNSPLHF. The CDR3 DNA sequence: TGTGCCAGCAGCTTACTGAGCTCCTATAATTCACCCCTCCACTTT.

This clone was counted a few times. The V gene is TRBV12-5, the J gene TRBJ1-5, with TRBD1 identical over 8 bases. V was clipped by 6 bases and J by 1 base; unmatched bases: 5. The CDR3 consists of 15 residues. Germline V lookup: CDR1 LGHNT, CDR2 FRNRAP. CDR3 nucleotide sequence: TGTGCTAGTGGCTGGACAGGGCCGAGCAATCAGCCCCAGCATTTT. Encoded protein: CASGWTGPSNQPQHF.

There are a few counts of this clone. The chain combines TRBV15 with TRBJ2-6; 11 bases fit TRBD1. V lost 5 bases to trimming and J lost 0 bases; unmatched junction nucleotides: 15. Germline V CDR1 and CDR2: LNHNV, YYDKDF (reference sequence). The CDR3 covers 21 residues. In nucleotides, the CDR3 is TGTGCCACCAGCCCCGTCCGGGGACAGGGGGATTTTCTCTCTGGGGCCAACGTCCTGACTTTC. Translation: CATSPVRGQGDFLSGANVLTF.

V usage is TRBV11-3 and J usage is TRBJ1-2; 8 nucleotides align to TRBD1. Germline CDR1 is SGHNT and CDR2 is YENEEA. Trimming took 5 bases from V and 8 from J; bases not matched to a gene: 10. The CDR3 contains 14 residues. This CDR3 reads CASSGQGKYGGYTF. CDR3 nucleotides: TGTGCCAGCAGCGGACAGGGAAAATACGGAGGCTACACCTTC.

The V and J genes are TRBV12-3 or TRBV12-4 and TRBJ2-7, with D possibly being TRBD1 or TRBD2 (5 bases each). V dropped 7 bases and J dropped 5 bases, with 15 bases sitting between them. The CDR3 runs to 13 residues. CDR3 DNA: TGTGCCAGCACGGGGCGGGTAGGAAACGAGCAGTACTTC. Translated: CASTGRVGNEQYF.

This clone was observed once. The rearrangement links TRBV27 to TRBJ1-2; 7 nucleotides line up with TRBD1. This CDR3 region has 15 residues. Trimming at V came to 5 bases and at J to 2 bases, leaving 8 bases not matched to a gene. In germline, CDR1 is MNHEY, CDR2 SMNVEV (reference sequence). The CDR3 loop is CASSPRQGGNYGYTF. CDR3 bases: TGTGCCAGCAGTCCTCGACAGGGAGGGAACTATGGCTACACCTTC.

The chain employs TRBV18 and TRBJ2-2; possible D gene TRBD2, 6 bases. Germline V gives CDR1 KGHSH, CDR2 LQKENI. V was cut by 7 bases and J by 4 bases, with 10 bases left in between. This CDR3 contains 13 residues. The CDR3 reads CASYRGGTGELFF. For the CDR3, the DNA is TGTGCCAGCTACCGGGGAGGCACCGGGGAGCTGTTTTTT.